This TCR beta chain was sequenced in a study of CD8 T cells in ankylosing spondylitis (dated by TCRdb to about 2017). With regard to the full study: T cell receptor beta repertoires were profiled in healthy donors and ankylosing spondylitis patients so that disease-linked TCR variants could be found. Peripheral blood samples were taken, and synovial fluid was additionally collected from ankylosing spondylitis patients. The full study cohort was made up of about two dozen ankylosing spondylitis patients and about a hundred healthy donors. Study-wide conclusions, independent of this receptor: The disease-linked clones had a CD8+ phenotype and were found at relatively low frequencies in peripheral blood. Some motif variants had previously been reported in the synovial fluid and blood of reactive arthritis patients, which suggests shared mechanisms of disease initiation. Blood from ankylosing spondylitis patients appeared to be characterized by a TCR beta motif composed of eight highly homologous amino acid variants. The disease-linked clones were reported to be significantly enriched in matched synovial fluid samples from ankylosing spondylitis patients.

Remarks on this clonotype: Which antigen it targets is not known. Base qualities are missing; no much larger clone stands one base away.

The CDR3 sequence holds 14 residues, the cysteine and phenylalanine included. The entry retains the CDR3 DNA only, 42 bases that are in frame from base 1. According to the germline V gene, CDR1 reads SGDLS and CDR2 reads YYNGEE. V ends up 0 bases short and J 6 bases short, with an unmatched junction base count of 5. Instrument used: Illumina HiSeq 2500. Quantitative 5'-RACE with molecular barcodes was the method used to prepare the TCR beta libraries. The published analysis was carried out like this. Disease-linked TCR variants were identified with a new computational method built on a probabilistic model of VDJ rearrangement. The public sequencing data were trimmed at Q25 with fastp and processed into clonotypes with MiXCR by TCRdb, which kept only in-frame beta chains. Duplicate CDR3 protein sequences are folded into a single record with the most common DNA and genes. The V and J calls, along with clone size, are taken from TCRdb and not from the paper's own processing. This sample gives 130,000 or so distinct CDR3 sequences in total; over 15% of them show up just once. The ten largest clones capture approximately 30% of the sample.

Sequenced material: blood, either unsorted or a sorted T cell fraction (not recorded which). This clonotype was sampled from a male donor with ankylosing spondylitis. Recombination connected TRBV9 to TRBJ1-2; TRBD1 aligns with 7 central bases. The bases read TGTGCCAGCAGCGTAGTGGCGACAGGGCATGGCTACACCTTC. This encodes CASSVVATGHGYTF. Outside the CDR3, residues come from the reference TRBV9 and TRBJ1-2 proteins, so the full variable domain is: DSGVTQTPKHLITATGQRVTLRCSPRSGDLSVYWYQQSLDQGLQFLIQYYNGEERAKGNILERFSAQQFPDLHSELNLSSLELGDSALYFCASSVVATGHGYTFGSGTRLTVV.